The rows below give T cell receptor beta chains drawn from one sample of a study of shared T cell receptors in the human thymus. Repertoires were generated with immunoSEQ multiplex PCR, while TCRdb's copy carries only in-frame clones and drops some. The sample yields hundreds of thousands of clones, more than 75% seen once. These same data were also listed under a study on human thymus T cells.

The sample comprised thymocytes. These receptors all come from a boy younger than two with a congenital heart defect. CDR3s include the opening cysteine and the closing phenylalanine or tryptophan. The order of the fields is CDR3 protein, CDR3 DNA, clone size, J gene, D gene, V gene. D genes are given only for firm matches. Only part of the rows carry a size: once, few, many, or a class if the clone is expanded.

CDR3 protein: CASGLVGGVGTGREQYF
CDR3 DNA: TGTGCTAGTGGTTTGGTAGGTGGAGTTGGGACAGGGAGAGAGCAGTACTTC
clone size: NA
J gene: TRBJ2-7
D gene: TRBD1
V gene: TRBV12-5

CDR3 protein: CAWSVLGTGIYEQYF
CDR3 DNA: TGTGCCTGGAGTGTACTGGGGACAGGGATCTACGAGCAGTACTTC
clone size: NA
J gene: TRBJ2-7
D gene: TRBD1
V gene: TRBV30

CDR3 protein: CASSPEPGEAGSYNEQFF
CDR3 DNA: TGTGCCAGCAGTCCCGAGCCAGGGGAAGCGGGATCCTACAATGAGCAGTTCTTC
clone size: once
J gene: TRBJ2-1
D gene: NA
V gene: TRBV27

CDR3 protein: CASSQDRATSTDTQYF
CDR3 DNA: TGTGCCAGCAGCCAAGATCGAGCTACTAGCACAGATACGCAGTATTTT
clone size: NA
J gene: TRBJ2-3
D gene: NA
V gene: TRBV14

CDR3 protein: CSAYRVGNEQYF
CDR3 DNA: TGCAGCGCCTACAGGGTCGGCAACGAGCAGTACTTC
clone size: NA
J gene: TRBJ2-7
D gene: NA
V gene: TRBV29-1

CDR3 protein: CASSLGWWAGPKETQYF
CDR3 DNA: TGCGCCAGCAGCTTGGGCTGGTGGGCCGGCCCCAAAGAGACCCAGTACTTC
clone size: NA
J gene: TRBJ2-5
D gene: NA
V gene: TRBV5-1

CDR3 protein: CASSLTGLEDTGELFF
CDR3 DNA: TGTGCCAGCAGCCTGACTGGGTTAGAGGACACCGGGGAGCTGTTTTTT
clone size: NA
J gene: TRBJ2-2
D gene: NA
V gene: TRBV7-9

CDR3 protein: CASSDASGNQTDTQYF
CDR3 DNA: TGTGCCAGCAGTGATGCTAGCGGGAATCAGACAGATACGCAGTATTTT
clone size: NA
J gene: TRBJ2-3
D gene: TRBD2
V gene: TRBV2

CDR3 protein: CASSYRDGYTF
CDR3 DNA: TGTGCCAGCAGTTACCGGGATGGCTACACCTTC
clone size: once
J gene: TRBJ1-2
D gene: NA
V gene: TRBV6-6

CDR3 protein: CASSRRPSPPHNEQFF
CDR3 DNA: TGTGCCAGCAGCCGGAGGCCCTCTCCCCCACACAATGAGCAGTTCTTC
clone size: once
J gene: TRBJ2-1
D gene: NA
V gene: TRBV7-6

CDR3 protein: CSVVGPSGAYEQYF
CDR3 DNA: TGCAGCGTTGTAGGGCCTAGCGGGGCCTACGAGCAGTACTTC
clone size: NA
J gene: TRBJ2-7
D gene: TRBD2
V gene: TRBV29-1

CDR3 protein: CAWSETRNTEAFF
CDR3 DNA: TGTGCCTGGAGTGAGACAAGGAACACTGAAGCTTTCTTT
clone size: NA
J gene: TRBJ1-1
D gene: NA
V gene: TRBV30

CDR3 protein: CASSLEPAADTQYF
CDR3 DNA: TGCGCCAGCAGCTTGGAACCTGCGGCAGATACGCAGTATTTT
clone size: NA
J gene: TRBJ2-3
D gene: NA
V gene: TRBV5-1

CDR3 protein: CASSQRQDWEYF
CDR3 DNA: TGCGCCAGCAGTCAGCGGCAGGACTGGGAATACTTC
clone size: few
J gene: TRBJ2-7
D gene: NA
V gene: TRBV23-1

CDR3 protein: CASSSYPTTGGSYNEQFF
CDR3 DNA: TGTGCCAGCAGCTCCTACCCGACGACAGGGGGCTCCTACAATGAGCAGTTCTTC
clone size: few
J gene: TRBJ2-1
D gene: TRBD1
V gene: TRBV7-9

CDR3 protein: CASSGLLAGGDEQFF
CDR3 DNA: TGTGCCAGCAGTGGTCTACTAGCGGGGGGCGATGAGCAGTTCTTC
clone size: NA
J gene: TRBJ2-1
D gene: TRBD2
V gene: TRBV6-1

CDR3 protein: CASSMEQEAFF
CDR3 DNA: TGTGCCAGTAGTATGGAACAGGAAGCTTTCTTT
clone size: NA
J gene: TRBJ1-1
D gene: NA
V gene: TRBV19

CDR3 protein: CASREKGDSGTALNTEAFF
CDR3 DNA: TGCGCCAGCCGCGAAAAGGGGGACAGCGGCACGGCTCTGAACACTGAAGCTTTCTTT
clone size: NA
J gene: TRBJ1-1
D gene: TRBD1
V gene: TRBV4-3

CDR3 protein: CASSTGTLMSANQPQHF
CDR3 DNA: TGTGCCAGTAGTACCGGGACACTTATGTCGGCTAATCAGCCCCAGCATTTT
clone size: NA
J gene: TRBJ1-5
D gene: NA
V gene: TRBV19

CDR3 protein: CASSQDLSSGSPRRQYF
CDR3 DNA: TGCGCCAGCAGCCAAGATTTATCTAGCGGGAGCCCTCGGCGGCAGTACTTC
clone size: NA
J gene: TRBJ2-7
D gene: TRBD2
V gene: TRBV4-3

CDR3 protein: CASSKQGRRLTFGYTF
CDR3 DNA: TGTGCCAGCAGCAAACAGGGGAGAAGGTTAACGTTTGGCTACACCTTC
clone size: NA
J gene: TRBJ1-2
D gene: TRBD1
V gene: TRBV7-9

CDR3 protein: CASSYGGSGSETGELFF
CDR3 DNA: TGTGCCAGCAGCTACGGAGGTAGCGGGAGCGAAACCGGGGAGCTGTTTTTT
clone size: NA
J gene: TRBJ2-2
D gene: TRBD2
V gene: TRBV5-4

CDR3 protein: CASSQPGTSGENSYNEQFF
CDR3 DNA: TGCGCCAGCAGCCAACCCGGGACTAGCGGGGAGAACTCCTACAATGAGCAGTTCTTC
clone size: NA
J gene: TRBJ2-1
D gene: TRBD2
V gene: TRBV4-1

CDR3 protein: CASSPLGDRGIWHYGYTF
CDR3 DNA: TGTGCCAGCAGTCCCCTCGGGGACAGGGGCATATGGCACTATGGCTACACCTTC
clone size: NA
J gene: TRBJ1-2
D gene: TRBD1
V gene: TRBV27

CDR3 protein: CASSPGGGRIYEQYF
CDR3 DNA: TGTGCCAGCTCACCGGGAGGGGGGCGGATTTACGAGCAGTACTTC
clone size: NA
J gene: TRBJ2-7
D gene: NA
V gene: TRBV18

CDR3 protein: CASSIEWTSGRGSRVYNEQFF
CDR3 DNA: TGTGCCAGTAGTATAGAATGGACTAGCGGGAGGGGTTCTCGGGTTTACAATGAGCAGTTCTTC
clone size: NA
J gene: TRBJ2-1
D gene: TRBD2
V gene: TRBV19

CDR3 protein: CASSPRGRRGYGYTF
CDR3 DNA: TGTGCCAGCAGTCCGAGGGGGCGCCGGGGCTATGGCTACACCTTC
clone size: NA
J gene: TRBJ1-2
D gene: TRBD1
V gene: TRBV28

CDR3 protein: CASSESAYEQYF
CDR3 DNA: TGTGCCAGCAGTGAATCGGCCTACGAGCAGTACTTC
clone size: NA
J gene: TRBJ2-7
D gene: NA
V gene: TRBV2

CDR3 protein: CASSNRGQETQYF
CDR3 DNA: TGTGCCAGCAGTAATCGGGGCCAAGAGACCCAGTACTTC
clone size: NA
J gene: TRBJ2-5
D gene: NA
V gene: TRBV28

CDR3 protein: CASSSPDSNNEQFF
CDR3 DNA: TGTGCCAGCAGTTCCCCGGACTCAAACAATGAGCAGTTCTTC
clone size: few
J gene: TRBJ2-1
D gene: NA
V gene: TRBV6-5

CDR3 protein: CASSEPNPGQPKTLAKNIQYF
CDR3 DNA: TGTGCCAGCAGTGAACCTAACCCGGGACAGCCGAAGACTTTAGCCAAAAACATTCAGTACTTC
clone size: once
J gene: TRBJ2-4
D gene: TRBD1
V gene: TRBV6-1

CDR3 protein: CASSEPGRVYEQYF
CDR3 DNA: TGCGCCAGCAGTGAACCCGGGAGGGTCTACGAGCAGTACTTC
clone size: NA
J gene: TRBJ2-7
D gene: TRBD2
V gene: TRBV10-1

CDR3 protein: CASGGSPPDTQYF
CDR3 DNA: TGTGCCAGCGGAGGGTCCCCTCCAGATACGCAGTATTTT
clone size: few
J gene: TRBJ2-3
D gene: NA
V gene: TRBV28

CDR3 protein: CASSQDRLAGVPGVETQYF
CDR3 DNA: TGTGCCAGCAGCCAAGATCGCCTAGCGGGAGTCCCGGGGGTAGAGACCCAGTACTTC
clone size: NA
J gene: TRBJ2-5
D gene: TRBD2
V gene: TRBV4-2

CDR3 protein: CATSKRQLASGANVLTF
CDR3 DNA: TGTGCCACCAGCAAAAGACAGTTGGCCTCTGGGGCCAACGTCCTGACTTTC
clone size: NA
J gene: TRBJ2-6
D gene: NA
V gene: TRBV15

CDR3 protein: CASSFTGGSYEQYF
CDR3 DNA: TGTGCCAGCAGCTTCACAGGGGGTTCTTACGAGCAGTACTTC
clone size: NA
J gene: TRBJ2-7
D gene: TRBD1
V gene: TRBV5-6

CDR3 protein: CASSFSVLQTQYF
CDR3 DNA: TGTGCCAGCAGTTTTAGCGTCCTCCAGACCCAGTACTTC
clone size: NA
J gene: TRBJ2-5
D gene: NA
V gene: TRBV27

CDR3 protein: CASGHGRSPLHF
CDR3 DNA: TGTGCCAGCGGACATGGTCGCTCACCCCTCCACTTT
clone size: NA
J gene: TRBJ1-6
D gene: NA
V gene: TRBV7-9

CDR3 protein: CASRGTGRYYGYTF
CDR3 DNA: TGTGCCAGCAGAGGGACAGGTCGTTACTATGGCTACACCTTC
clone size: NA
J gene: TRBJ1-2
D gene: TRBD1
V gene: TRBV27

CDR3 protein: CATVAYEQYF
CDR3 DNA: TGTGCCACAGTGGCATACGAGCAGTACTTC
clone size: once
J gene: TRBJ2-7
D gene: NA
V gene: TRBV6-1

CDR3 protein: CASSNPTTSGSGETQYF
CDR3 DNA: TGTGCCAGCAGCAATCCGACAACTAGCGGGAGTGGGGAGACCCAGTACTTC
clone size: NA
J gene: TRBJ2-5
D gene: TRBD2
V gene: TRBV28

CDR3 protein: CASSLYRVSTYEQYF
CDR3 DNA: TGTGCCAGCAGCTTATACAGGGTCTCTACCTACGAGCAGTACTTC
clone size: NA
J gene: TRBJ2-7
D gene: NA
V gene: TRBV7-3

CDR3 protein: CSVEEGRKGYTF
CDR3 DNA: TGCAGCGTTGAAGAGGGGCGGAAGGGCTACACCTTC
clone size: NA
J gene: TRBJ1-2
D gene: NA
V gene: TRBV29-1

CDR3 protein: CASSDSWTSGKETQYF
CDR3 DNA: TGTGCCAGCAGTGACTCGTGGACTAGCGGAAAAGAGACCCAGTACTTC
clone size: NA
J gene: TRBJ2-5
D gene: TRBD2
V gene: TRBV6-4

CDR3 protein: CATSSGVVGQGTRGGETQYF
CDR3 DNA: TGTGCCACCAGCAGTGGGGTTGTGGGACAGGGGACTAGAGGGGGAGAGACCCAGTACTTC
clone size: NA
J gene: TRBJ2-5
D gene: TRBD1
V gene: TRBV15

CDR3 protein: CASSQTGTVNTEAFF
CDR3 DNA: TGCGCCAGCAGCCAAACCGGGACAGTGAACACTGAAGCTTTCTTT
clone size: NA
J gene: TRBJ1-1
D gene: TRBD1
V gene: TRBV4-3

CDR3 protein: CASSLTGVSEQYF
CDR3 DNA: TGTGCCAGCAGTTTAACAGGGGTGAGCGAGCAGTACTTC
clone size: NA
J gene: TRBJ2-7
D gene: TRBD1
V gene: TRBV27

CDR3 protein: CASSQGTVLREQYF
CDR3 DNA: TGTGCCAGCAGCCAAGGGACAGTCCTACGTGAGCAGTACTTC
clone size: NA
J gene: TRBJ2-7
D gene: TRBD1
V gene: TRBV11-1

CDR3 protein: CASSRPDRSGCNEQFF
CDR3 DNA: TGTGCCAGCAGTCGCCCGGACAGGTCGGGCTGCAATGAGCAGTTCTTC
clone size: few
J gene: TRBJ2-1
D gene: TRBD1
V gene: TRBV28

CDR3 protein: CAWSEGGEKNQPQHF
CDR3 DNA: TGTGCCTGGAGTGAAGGGGGAGAAAAAAATCAGCCCCAGCATTTT
clone size: NA
J gene: TRBJ1-5
D gene: NA
V gene: TRBV30

CDR3 protein: CASSSRTGYSYNEQFF
CDR3 DNA: TGCGCCAGCAGCTCCCGGACAGGGTATTCCTACAATGAGCAGTTCTTC
clone size: NA
J gene: TRBJ2-1
D gene: TRBD1
V gene: TRBV4-1

CDR3 protein: CASSYSTGIGEKLFF
CDR3 DNA: TGTGCCAGCAGTTACTCGACAGGGATCGGTGAAAAACTGTTTTTT
clone size: NA
J gene: TRBJ1-4
D gene: TRBD1
V gene: TRBV6-6

CDR3 protein: CASSLGGGRPTYEQYF
CDR3 DNA: TGTGCCAGCAGCTTAGGTGGCGGGAGGCCAACCTACGAGCAGTACTTC
clone size: NA
J gene: TRBJ2-7
D gene: TRBD2
V gene: TRBV7-8